A selection of T cell receptor beta chains follows, all from one sample in a study of T-cell memory formation after mild COVID-19. MiXCR, applied by TCRdb to the 5' RACE reads, yields one record per CDR3 protein. The sample comprises about half a million distinct CDR3 sequences, over 15% of which are singletons, and about 12% rests with the top ten. The specimen sequenced was PBMCs or a T cell subset sorted from them (not recorded which). Receptors were obtained from an adult woman who had mild COVID-19 (a few samples of this study predate the infection). Cell type and time point are not known. CDR3s include the opening cysteine and the closing phenylalanine or tryptophan. The D gene is left open where the match is weak. Not all rows give a size; the values are once, few, many and, for expanded clones, a class.

.	TRBV12-3/TRBV12-4	.	TRBJ1-2	CASSSVVGVYTF	TGTGCCAGCAGCTCGGTCGTGGGGGTGTACACCTTC
.	TRBV2	.	TRBJ1-1	CASSELPIPNTEAFF	TGTGCCAGCAGTGAGTTGCCTATTCCGAACACTGAAGCTTTCTTT
TRBD1	TRBV7-8	few	TRBJ1-2	CASSLRDRGVDTF	TGTGCCAGCAGCTTACGGGACAGGGGTGTAGACACCTTC
TRBD2	TRBV19	few	TRBJ2-5	CASSILAGGETQYF	TGTGCCAGTAGTATTCTAGCGGGAGGAGAGACCCAGTACTTC
TRBD2	TRBV29-1	.	TRBJ2-3	CSVIQGASGSTDTQYF	TGCAGCGTTATACAAGGGGCTAGCGGGAGCACAGATACGCAGTATTTT
TRBD2	TRBV5-1	.	TRBJ2-5	CASSLLSGGPWETQYF	TGCGCCAGCAGCTTGCTCAGCGGGGGGCCCTGGGAGACCCAGTACTTC
TRBD1	TRBV6-1	few	TRBJ1-2	CASSVTGAANYGYTF	TGTGCCAGCAGTGTCACAGGGGCCGCTAACTATGGCTACACCTTC
TRBD1	TRBV11-3	few	TRBJ2-1	CASSLKPGQGVKGSYNEQFF	TGTGCCAGCAGCCTGAAACCGGGACAGGGGGTTAAGGGCTCCTACAATGAGCAGTTCTTC
.	TRBV12-3/TRBV12-4	.	TRBJ1-2	CASSLGGKSGYTF	TGTGCCAGCAGTTTAGGAGGGAAGTCTGGCTACACCTTC
.	TRBV30	.	TRBJ1-5	CAWTMGGWGSPQHF	TGTGCCTGGACGATGGGGGGATGGGGGTCGCCCCAGCATTTT
.	TRBV30	.	TRBJ1-2	CAWNAGGVGYTF	TGTGCCTGGAACGCGGGGGGGGTCGGCTACACCTTC
TRBD1	TRBV6-5	few	TRBJ2-6	CASSYEGTVNSGANVLTF	TGTGCCAGCAGTTACGAGGGGACAGTGAACTCTGGGGCCAACGTCCTGACTTTC
.	TRBV14	many	TRBJ2-7	CASSQDRSLARYF	TGTGCCAGCAGCCAAGATCGAAGCCTAGCGCGGTACTTC
TRBD1	TRBV7-9	.	TRBJ1-2	CASSFTGDHYGYTF	TGTGCCAGCAGCTTTACAGGGGACCACTATGGCTACACCTTC
TRBD1	TRBV7-2	many	TRBJ1-3	CASSLAGTGVRNTIYF	TGTGCCAGCAGCTTAGCCGGGACAGGGGTACGAAACACCATATATTTT
.	TRBV6-2/TRBV6-3	few	TRBJ1-1	CASSLRATEAFF	TGTGCCAGCAGTCTGAGGGCTACTGAAGCTTTCTTT
TRBD1	TRBV19	few	TRBJ2-4	CASSRGRDRVNIQYF	TGTGCCAGTAGTAGGGGACGGGACAGGGTGAACATTCAGTACTTC
.	TRBV9	many	TRBJ2-7	CASSQSPGSNYEQYF	TGTGCCAGCAGCCAGAGCCCCGGGAGTAACTACGAGCAGTACTTC
TRBD2	TRBV12-3/TRBV12-4	.	TRBJ2-1	CASSPTSGGREQLF	TGTGCCAGCAGTCCGACTAGCGGGGGGAGGGAGCAGTTATTC
TRBD1	TRBV12-3/TRBV12-4	many	TRBJ2-7	CASSTGGYEQYF	TGTGCCAGCAGTACAGGGGGGTACGAGCAGTACTTC
TRBD1	TRBV6-2/TRBV6-3	many	TRBJ2-1	CASIPGGLSNEQFF	TGTGCCAGCATCCCAGGGGGCCTTTCCAATGAGCAGTTCTTC
TRBD2	TRBV2	.	TRBJ2-7	CASSPRGLAGTPPNEQYF	TGTGCCAGCAGTCCCAGGGGACTAGCGGGGACCCCCCCCAACGAGCAGTACTTC
TRBD1	TRBV10-3	few	TRBJ2-5	CAISVGTEPQETQYF	TGTGCCATCAGTGTCGGGACAGAGCCCCAAGAGACCCAGTACTTC
.	TRBV20-1	.	TRBJ2-7	CSAKDPGLEQYF	TGCAGTGCTAAGGACCCAGGCCTCGAGCAGTACTTC
.	TRBV10-3	.	TRBJ2-3	CAISDRGTYTDTQYF	TGTGCCATCAGTGATAGGGGAACTTACACAGATACGCAGTATTTT
.	TRBV7-9	.	TRBJ2-1	CASSPWIEGDEQFF	TGTGCCAGCAGCCCCTGGATCGAGGGAGATGAGCAGTTCTTC
.	TRBV7-9	.	TRBJ2-1	CASSSPRSSHNEQFF	TGTGCCAGCAGCTCACCTCGGAGTAGCCACAATGAGCAGTTCTTC
TRBD2	TRBV6-2/TRBV6-3	few	TRBJ2-1	CASSYETPRTSGSSYNEQFF	TGTGCCAGCAGTTACGAAACTCCCCGTACTAGCGGGAGCTCCTACAATGAGCAGTTCTTC
TRBD2	TRBV6-5	.	TRBJ2-1	CASSRSGRAYNEQFF	TGTGCCAGCAGTCGCAGCGGGAGGGCCTACAATGAGCAGTTCTTC
TRBD2	TRBV15	few	TRBJ2-7	CATSISSGGPYEQYF	TGTGCCACCAGCATATCGAGCGGGGGCCCCTACGAGCAGTACTTC
.	TRBV6-6	.	TRBJ2-1	CASSQTGTHSYNEQFF	TGTGCCAGCAGTCAAACCGGGACCCACTCCTACAATGAGCAGTTCTTC
.	TRBV12-3/TRBV12-4	few	TRBJ1-1	CASSKSLWTEAFF	TGTGCCAGCAGTAAAAGTCTATGGACTGAAGCTTTCTTT
.	TRBV29-1	few	TRBJ1-2	CSVAGGDNNYGYTF	TGCAGCGTTGCAGGAGGGGACAATAACTATGGCTACACCTTC
.	TRBV7-2	.	TRBJ2-1	CASSLAADMGNEQFF	TGTGCCAGCAGCTTAGCAGCGGACATGGGCAATGAGCAGTTCTTC
TRBD2	TRBV7-9	.	TRBJ2-3	CASRSSGVSTDTQYF	TGTGCCAGCAGATCGAGCGGGGTCAGCACAGATACGCAGTATTTT
TRBD1	TRBV19	few	TRBJ2-7	CASRDRSEQYF	TGTGCCAGTAGGGACAGGTCGGAGCAGTACTTC
.	TRBV12-3/TRBV12-4	.	TRBJ2-3	CASSLDGGRGDTQYF	TGTGCCAGCAGTTTAGATGGGGGGCGCGGAGATACGCAGTATTTT
.	TRBV7-8	.	TRBJ2-5	CASSPIGSRETQYF	TGTGCCAGCAGCCCAATAGGAAGTAGGGAGACCCAGTACTTC
.	TRBV6-5	few	TRBJ2-6	CASKTVGGANVLTF	TGTGCCAGCAAGACAGTGGGGGGGGCCAACGTCCTGACTTTC
TRBD2	TRBV9	.	TRBJ2-1	CASSVVPSGSVNEQFF	TGTGCCAGCAGCGTAGTTCCTAGCGGGAGTGTCAATGAGCAGTTCTTC
.	TRBV6-2/TRBV6-3	few	TRBJ2-1	CASTRSPYNEQFF	TGTGCCAGCACCCGGTCCCCGTACAATGAGCAGTTCTTC
.	TRBV6-5	.	TRBJ2-6	CATTGDHSGANVLTF	TGTGCCACCACCGGTGACCACTCTGGGGCCAACGTCCTGACTTTC
TRBD2	TRBV24-1	few	TRBJ2-1	CATSDTSGRAYEQFF	TGTGCCACCAGTGATACTAGCGGGAGGGCCTATGAGCAGTTCTTC
TRBD1	TRBV5-1	few	TRBJ1-1	CASSLESGGASFF	TGCGCCAGCAGCTTGGAGTCAGGGGGCGCGTCTTTCTTT
.	TRBV29-1	few	TRBJ1-5	CSVGEANQPQHF	TGCAGCGTTGGGGAAGCAAATCAGCCCCAGCATTTT
.	TRBV4-1	.	TRBJ1-5	CASSQVKAGIGNQPQHF	TGCGCCAGCAGCCAAGTTAAGGCCGGGATTGGCAATCAGCCCCAGCATTTT
.	TRBV12-3/TRBV12-4	.	TRBJ2-2	CASRPLYNTGELFF	TGTGCCAGCAGGCCCCTTTACAACACCGGGGAGCTGTTTTTT
.	TRBV6-1	.	TRBJ1-6	CASTLGRGTISPLHF	TGTGCCAGCACCCTGGGGCGGGGAACTATTTCACCCCTCCACTTT
.	TRBV4-2	.	TRBJ2-1	CASSPPPGRIYNEQFF	TGTGCCAGCAGCCCCCCTCCCGGGAGAATCTACAATGAGCAGTTCTTC
.	TRBV12-3/TRBV12-4	many	TRBJ2-1	CASTQEDYNEQFF	TGTGCCAGCACCCAAGAAGACTACAATGAGCAGTTCTTC
.	TRBV11-2	.	TRBJ1-2	CASSLVGYYGYTF	TGTGCCAGCAGCTTAGTAGGGTACTATGGCTACACCTTC
TRBD2	TRBV7-8	few	TRBJ2-3	CASSLQGLAGYTDTQYF	TGTGCCAGCAGCTTACAAGGTTTAGCGGGGTACACAGATACGCAGTATTTT
TRBD2	TRBV6-2/TRBV6-3	many	TRBJ2-7	CASSYRTAGVSEQYF	TGTGCCAGCAGTTACAGGACAGCGGGAGTCTCCGAGCAGTACTTC
TRBD1	TRBV6-5	.	TRBJ1-2	CASSYSGDSTRGERGYTF	TGTGCCAGCAGTTACTCGGGGGACAGTACTCGAGGGGAAAGGGGCTACACCTTC